The 5 T cell receptor beta chains given below trace back to one sample, sequenced in a study of T cell responses to AZD1222 COVID-19 vaccine. Produced via immunoSEQ multiplex PCR; TCRdb's table is partial and in-frame only. In the table there are approximately 89,000 clones, 86% of which are singletons. Sequenced material: peripheral blood, taken 28 days after the second AZD1222 dose. The receptors come from an adult who received the AZD1222 COVID-19 vaccine.

The V gene is TRBV10-3, the J gene TRBJ2-2; either TRBD1 or TRBD2 may fit D (5 bases each). The length of the CDR3 is 16 residues. V lost 2 bases to trimming and J lost 0 bases, with 10 bases between them. In germline, CDR1 is ENHRY, CDR2 SYGVKD. The CDR3 coding sequence is TGTGCCATCAGTGAGGGGACGGCATCGAACACCGGGGAGCTGTTTTTT. Its protein is CAISEGTASNTGELFF.

This clone was seen a few times. The chain has TRBV4-1 and TRBJ2-1, with 9 bases identical to TRBD2. This CDR3 spans 16 amino acids. V dropped 3 bases and J dropped 6; count of bases not matched to a gene: 9. Germline CDR1 reads MGHRA; CDR2 reads YSYEKL. This CDR3 reads CASSQRGSGRINEQFF. The CDR3 region has the DNA TGCGCCAGCAGCCAGCGAGGTAGCGGGAGAATCAATGAGCAGTTCTTC.

This clone appeared once. The chain links TRBV5-4 to TRBJ2-3, with 7 bases matching TRBD1. V was pared by 4 bases and J by 1 base, with 6 bases of the junction left unmatched. The CDR3 has 15 amino acids. Looked up from germline, CDR1 is SGHNT and CDR2 is YYREEE (reference sequence). The CDR3 loop is CASSPRQGGTDTQYF. The CDR3, as DNA: TGTGCCAGCAGCCCGAGACAGGGAGGCACAGATACGCAGTATTTT.

The chain couples TRBV27 to TRBJ1-4; D unresolved. The CDR3 sequence is 10 residues long. V was cut by 6 bases and J by 11 bases, with 7 bases left in between. CDR1 MNHEY and CDR2 SMNVEV come from the germline V gene (reference sequence). The CDR3 DNA follows: TGTGCCAGCAGGCCGGGGAAACTGTTTTTT. As protein: CASRPGKLFF.

This chain joins TRBV5-6 and TRBJ2-3; 13 bases agree with TRBD2. V gave up 4 bases and J gave up 1 base; unmatched junction bases: 6. The CDR3 has 17 amino acids. The germline V gene has CDR1 SGHDT and CDR2 YYEEEE. The CDR3 here is CASSRTSGSGGTDTQYF. CDR3 bases: TGTGCCAGCAGCCGGACTAGCGGGAGTGGGGGCACAGATACGCAGTATTTT.